The T cell receptor (beta chain) under discussion was sequenced for a study of blood T cell repertoires in COVID-19. Overall study: Acute and convalescent COVID-19 samples came from the United States, Italy and Spain. PBMCs, B-cell-depleted T cells, or T cells provided the cDNA or gDNA that made up the material.

Original handling: Quantification of nucleated cells was approximated via reference gene primer amplification. Method: immunoSEQ multiplex PCR; TCRdb's copy keeps in-frame clones and lacks some. The D gene and trimming were derived from the DNA, and the V and J assignments and clone size from that table. The sample holds about 24,000 clones, more than 75% seen once. CDR1 is LGHNA, CDR2 YSLEER, per germline. This CDR3 region has 13 residues. The V end was cut by 1 base, the J end by 7 bases, with 8 bases between. The clonotype originates from a human donor with active COVID-19. The donor label of this sample is uncertain. What was sequenced was peripheral blood. This rearrangement joins TRBV4-3 to TRBJ2-1, with a possible D match to TRBD2 (5 bases). CDR3 DNA: TGCGCCAGCAGCCAAGTAAGAGGGAATGAGCAGTTCTTC. Protein: CASSQVRGNEQFF.